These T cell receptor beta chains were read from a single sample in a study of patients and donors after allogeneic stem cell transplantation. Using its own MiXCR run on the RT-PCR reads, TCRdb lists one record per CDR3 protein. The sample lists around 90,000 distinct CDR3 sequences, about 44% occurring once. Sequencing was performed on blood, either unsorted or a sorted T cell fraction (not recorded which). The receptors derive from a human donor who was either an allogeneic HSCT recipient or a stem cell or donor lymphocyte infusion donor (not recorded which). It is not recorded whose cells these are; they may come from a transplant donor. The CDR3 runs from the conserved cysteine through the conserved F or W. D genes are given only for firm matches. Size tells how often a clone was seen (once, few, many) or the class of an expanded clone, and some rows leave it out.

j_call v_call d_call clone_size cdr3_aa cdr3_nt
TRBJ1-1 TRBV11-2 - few CASRHNRVHTEAFF TGTGCCAGCCGACACAACAGGGTTCACACTGAAGCTTTCTTT
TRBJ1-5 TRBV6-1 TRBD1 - CASNNRGGFGQPQHF TGTGCCAGCAACAACAGGGGGGGATTTGGTCAGCCCCAGCATTTT
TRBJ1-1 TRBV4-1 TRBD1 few CASSQVTGTEAFF TGCGCCAGCAGCCAAGTGACAGGGACAGAAGCTTTCTTT
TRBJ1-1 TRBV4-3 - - CASSPARALNTEAFF TGCGCCAGCAGCCCGGCGCGGGCCCTCAACACTGAAGCTTTCTTT
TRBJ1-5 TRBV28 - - CASSHFPGNQPQHF TGTGCCAGCAGCCATTTCCCGGGAAATCAGCCCCAGCATTTT
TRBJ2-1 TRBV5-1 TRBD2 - CASSASSGKIYNEQFF TGCGCCAGCAGCGCGTCTAGCGGGAAGATATACAATGAGCAGTTCTTC
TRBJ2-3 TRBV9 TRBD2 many CASSLPGLAGGPDTQYF TGTGCCAGCAGCCTACCGGGACTAGCGGGAGGGCCGGATACGCAGTATTTT
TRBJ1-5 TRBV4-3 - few CASSQEMWAGQPQHF TGCGCCAGCAGCCAAGAAATGTGGGCCGGTCAGCCCCAGCATTTT
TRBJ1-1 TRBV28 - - CASSSSQGRPAFF TGTGCCAGCAGTTCCTCACAGGGACGGCCAGCTTTCTTT
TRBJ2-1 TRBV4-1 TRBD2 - CASSTRLASSYNEQFF TGCGCCAGCAGCACCCGACTAGCAAGCTCCTACAATGAGCAGTTCTTC
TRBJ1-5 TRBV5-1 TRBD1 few CASSATGGRQPQHF TGCGCCAGCAGCGCTACAGGGGGTCGACAGCCCCAGCATTTT
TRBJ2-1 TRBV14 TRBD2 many CASSQLAGGWNEQFF TGTGCCAGCAGCCAGCTAGCGGGAGGATGGAATGAGCAGTTCTTC
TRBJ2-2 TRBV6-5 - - CASSYPTGELFF TGTGCCAGCAGTTACCCCACCGGGGAGCTGTTTTTT
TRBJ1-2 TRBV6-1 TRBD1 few CASSTQGANYGYTF TGTGCCAGCAGTACACAGGGGGCAAACTATGGCTACACCTTC
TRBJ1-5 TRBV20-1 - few CSARGAGRHFGQPQHF TGCAGTGCTAGGGGAGCAGGGCGACACTTCGGTCAGCCCCAGCATTTT
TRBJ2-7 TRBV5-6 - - CASSLWPRPYEQYF TGTGCCAGCAGCTTATGGCCTCGCCCCTACGAGCAGTACTTC
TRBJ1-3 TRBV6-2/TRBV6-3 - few CASSYGPPTIYF TGTGCCAGCAGTTACGGACCACCGACCATATATTTT
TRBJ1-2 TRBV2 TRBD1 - CASSVQGFGDGYTF TGTGCCAGCAGTGTACAGGGGTTCGGTGATGGCTACACCTTC
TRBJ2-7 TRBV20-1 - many CSARGQAYEQYF TGCAGTGCTAGAGGACAGGCCTACGAGCAGTACTTC
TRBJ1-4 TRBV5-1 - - CASSSGQLSTNEKLFF TGCGCCAGCAGCTCCGGACAGCTATCAACTAATGAAAAACTGTTTTTT
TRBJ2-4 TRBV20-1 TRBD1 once CSASGQVLAKNIQYF TGCAGTGCTAGTGGACAGGTCCTAGCCAAAAACATTCAGTACTTC
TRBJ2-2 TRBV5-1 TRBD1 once CASSSGTGTYTGELFF TGCGCCAGCAGCTCCGGGACAGGGACGTACACCGGGGAGCTGTTTTTT
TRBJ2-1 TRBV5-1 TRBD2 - CASSLFYLAGGGNEQFF TGCGCCAGCAGCCTATTCTACCTAGCGGGAGGGGGCAATGAGCAGTTCTTC
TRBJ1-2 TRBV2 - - CASRLLDRTYGYTF TGTGCCAGCAGATTACTAGACAGGACCTATGGCTACACCTTC
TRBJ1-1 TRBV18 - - CASSLTPGATEAFF TGTGCCAGCTCACTGACTCCAGGTGCTACTGAAGCTTTCTTT
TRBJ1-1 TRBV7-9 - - CASSFGGKSEAFF TGTGCCAGCAGCTTTGGGGGAAAGAGTGAAGCTTTCTTT
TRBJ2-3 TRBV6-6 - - CASSYSSLTDTQYF TGTGCCAGCAGTTACTCGTCGCTGACAGATACGCAGTATTTT
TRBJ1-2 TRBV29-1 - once CSVDPGDYGYTF TGCAGCGTTGACCCAGGGGACTATGGCTACACCTTC
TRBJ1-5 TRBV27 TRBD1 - CASSRTGGAYQPQHF TGTGCCAGCAGTCGGACAGGGGGTGCGTATCAGCCCCAGCATTTT
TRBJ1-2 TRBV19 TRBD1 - CASSALAGQLYGYTF TGTGCCAGTAGCGCCCTGGCGGGACAGCTCTATGGCTACACCTTC
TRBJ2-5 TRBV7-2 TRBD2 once CASAAGASETQYF TGTGCCAGCGCAGCGGGAGCTTCAGAGACCCAGTACTTC
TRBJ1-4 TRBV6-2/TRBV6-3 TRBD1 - CASSFLRGPEKLFF TGTGCCAGCAGTTTCCTAAGGGGGCCGGAAAAACTGTTTTTT
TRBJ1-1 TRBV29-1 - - CSVITAEAFF TGCAGCGTCATCACGGCTGAAGCTTTCTTT
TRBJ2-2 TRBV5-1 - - CASSLGAGELFF TGCGCCAGCAGCTTGGGGGCCGGGGAGCTGTTTTTT
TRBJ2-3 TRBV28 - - CASSLGGLGTDTQYF TGTGCCAGCAGTTTGGGCGGGTTGGGCACAGATACGCAGTATTTT
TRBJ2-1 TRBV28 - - CASTRIPHSSSYNEQFF TGTGCCAGCACCAGGATACCTCACAGCAGCTCCTACAATGAGCAGTTCTTC
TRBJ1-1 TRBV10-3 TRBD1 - CAISEWDRSNTEAFF TGTGCCATCAGTGAGTGGGACAGGTCGAACACTGAAGCTTTCTTT
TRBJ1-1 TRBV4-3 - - CASSQGIGSTEAFF TGCGCCAGCAGCCAAGGGATAGGAAGCACTGAAGCTTTCTTT
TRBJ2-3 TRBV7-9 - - CASSLGLRSTDTQYF TGTGCCAGCAGCTTAGGACTACGTAGCACAGATACGCAGTATTTT
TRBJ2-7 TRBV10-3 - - CAISGSYEQYF TGTGCCATCAGTGGAAGTTACGAGCAGTACTTC
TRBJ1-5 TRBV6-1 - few CASSEVYRVNSNQPQHF TGTGCCAGCAGTGAAGTATATAGGGTTAATAGCAATCAGCCCCAGCATTTT
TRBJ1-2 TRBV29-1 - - CSVEYGRGARQGYTF TGCAGCGTTGAATATGGACGGGGGGCGCGTCAAGGCTACACCTTC
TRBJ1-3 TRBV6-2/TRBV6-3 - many CASSYPPAGGNTIYF TGTGCCAGCAGTTACCCCCCGGCAGGTGGAAACACCATATATTTT
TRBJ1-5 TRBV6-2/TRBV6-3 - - CASSFTGSNQPQHF TGTGCCAGCAGTTTTACAGGGTCCAATCAGCCCCAGCATTTT
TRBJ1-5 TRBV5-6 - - CASSLVGQPQHF TGTGCCAGCAGCTTGGTTGGTCAGCCCCAGCATTTT
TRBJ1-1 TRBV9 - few CASSVVDGKNTEAFF TGTGCCAGCAGCGTAGTGGATGGGAAGAACACTGAAGCTTTCTTT
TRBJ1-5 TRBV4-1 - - CASSPDQPQHF TGCGCCAGCAGCCCAGATCAGCCCCAGCATTTT
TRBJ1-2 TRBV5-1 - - CASSLGPQGALALYGYTF TGCGCCAGCAGCTTGGGACCCCAGGGAGCCTTGGCTCTCTATGGCTACACCTTC